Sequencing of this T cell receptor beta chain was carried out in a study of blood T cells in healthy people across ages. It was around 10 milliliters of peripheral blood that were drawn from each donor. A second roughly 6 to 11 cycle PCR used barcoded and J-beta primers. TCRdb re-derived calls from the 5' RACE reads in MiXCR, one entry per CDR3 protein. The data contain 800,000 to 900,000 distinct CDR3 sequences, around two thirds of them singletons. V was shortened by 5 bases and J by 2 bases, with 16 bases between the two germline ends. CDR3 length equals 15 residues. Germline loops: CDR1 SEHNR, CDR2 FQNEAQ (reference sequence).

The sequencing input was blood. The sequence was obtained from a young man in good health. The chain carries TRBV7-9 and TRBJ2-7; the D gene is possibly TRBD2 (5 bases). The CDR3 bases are TGTGCCAGCAGCGGTGGTAGAGGGCTTCCCTACGAGCAGTACTTC. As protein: CASSGGRGLPYEQYF.